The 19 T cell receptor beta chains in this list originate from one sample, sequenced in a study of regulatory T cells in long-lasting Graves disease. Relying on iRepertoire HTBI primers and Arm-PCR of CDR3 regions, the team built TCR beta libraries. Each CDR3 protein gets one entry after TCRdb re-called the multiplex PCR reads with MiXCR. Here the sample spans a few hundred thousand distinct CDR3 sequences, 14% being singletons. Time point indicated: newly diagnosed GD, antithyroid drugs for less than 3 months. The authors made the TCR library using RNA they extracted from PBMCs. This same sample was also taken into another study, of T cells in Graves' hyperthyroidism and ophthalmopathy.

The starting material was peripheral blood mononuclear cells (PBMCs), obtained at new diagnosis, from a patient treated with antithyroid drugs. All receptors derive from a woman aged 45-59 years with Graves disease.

The CDR3 reads CASSHTLDRATNYGYTF. The DNA for the CDR3 is TGTGCCAGCAGTCACACACTCGACAGGGCCACTAACTATGGCTACACCTTC. The genes are TRBV6-1 and TRBJ1-2; 7 bases are shared with TRBD1. Germline trimming cut 5 bases from V and 0 bases from J; bases unmatched to any gene: 12. Germline CDR1 and CDR2: MNHNS and SASEGT. This CDR3 region has 17 residues.

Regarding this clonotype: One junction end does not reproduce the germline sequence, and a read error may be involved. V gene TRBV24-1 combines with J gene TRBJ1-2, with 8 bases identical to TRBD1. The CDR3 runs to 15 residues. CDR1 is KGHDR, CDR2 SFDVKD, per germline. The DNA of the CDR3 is TGTGCCACCGGTGACCCCGGGACAGGAGACTATGGCTACACCTTC. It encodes CATGDPGTGDYGYTF.

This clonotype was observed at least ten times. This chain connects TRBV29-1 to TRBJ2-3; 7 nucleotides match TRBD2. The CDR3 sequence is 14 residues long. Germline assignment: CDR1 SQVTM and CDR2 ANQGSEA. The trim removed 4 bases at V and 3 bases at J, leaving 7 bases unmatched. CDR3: CSVGPAGSTDTQYF. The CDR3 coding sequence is TGCAGCGTTGGGCCAGCGGGAAGTACAGATACGCAGTATTTT.

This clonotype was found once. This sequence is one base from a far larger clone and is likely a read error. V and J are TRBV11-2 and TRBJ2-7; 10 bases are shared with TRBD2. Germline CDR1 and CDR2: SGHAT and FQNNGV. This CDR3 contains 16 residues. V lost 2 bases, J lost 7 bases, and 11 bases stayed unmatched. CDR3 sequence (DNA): TGTGCCAGCAGCTTACCCAGCGGGAGGGCCGGGAATGAGCAGTACTTC. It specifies CASSLPSGRAGNEQYF.

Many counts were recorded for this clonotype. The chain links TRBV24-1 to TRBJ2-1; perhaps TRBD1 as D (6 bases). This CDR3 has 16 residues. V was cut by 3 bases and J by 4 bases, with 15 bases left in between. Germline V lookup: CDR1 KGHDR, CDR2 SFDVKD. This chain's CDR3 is CATSDDQGIAYNEQFF. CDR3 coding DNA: TGTGCCACCAGTGATGATCAGGGGATCGCGTACAATGAGCAGTTCTTC.

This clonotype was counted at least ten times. The CDR3 DNA reads TGTGCCAGCAGCCACGAGGACAGCCCCTCCTACGAGCAGTACTTC. It yields the protein CASSHEDSPSYEQYF. The chain links TRBV7-9 to TRBJ2-7; perhaps TRBD1 as D (6 bases). Trimming pared 5 bases from V and 0 bases from J, leaving 14 bases between. Per germline, CDR1 SEHNR and CDR2 FQNEAQ (reference sequence). CDR3 length: 15 amino acids.

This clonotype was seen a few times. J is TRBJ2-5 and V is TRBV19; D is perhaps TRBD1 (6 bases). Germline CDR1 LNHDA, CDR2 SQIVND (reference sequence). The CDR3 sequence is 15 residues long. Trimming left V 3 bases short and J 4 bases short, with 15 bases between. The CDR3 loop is CASSIGDKFGETQYF. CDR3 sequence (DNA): TGTGCCAGTAGTATCGGGGACAAGTTCGGAGAGACCCAGTACTTC.

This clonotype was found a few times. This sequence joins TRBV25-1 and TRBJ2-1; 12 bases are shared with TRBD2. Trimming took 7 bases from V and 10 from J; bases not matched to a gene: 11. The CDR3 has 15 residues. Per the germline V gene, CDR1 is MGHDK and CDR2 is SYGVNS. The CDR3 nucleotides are TGTGCCAGCACCCCGGCTAGCGGGAGGGTTAGCGAGCAGTTCTTC. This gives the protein CASTPASGRVSEQFF.

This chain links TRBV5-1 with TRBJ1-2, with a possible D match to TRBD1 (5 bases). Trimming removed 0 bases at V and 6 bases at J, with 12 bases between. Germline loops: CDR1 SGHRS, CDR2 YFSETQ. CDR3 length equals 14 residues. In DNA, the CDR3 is TGCGCCAGCAGCTTGGTCTGGGGGAACGATGGCTACACCTTC. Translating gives CASSLVWGNDGYTF.

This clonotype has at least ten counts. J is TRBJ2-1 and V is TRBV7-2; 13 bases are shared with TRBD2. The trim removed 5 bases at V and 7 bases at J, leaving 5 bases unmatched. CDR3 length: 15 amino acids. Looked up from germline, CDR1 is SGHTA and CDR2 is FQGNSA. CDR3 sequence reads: CASSLGLAGTNEQFF. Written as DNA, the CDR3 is TGTGCCAGCAGCCTGGGACTAGCGGGGACAAATGAGCAGTTCTTC. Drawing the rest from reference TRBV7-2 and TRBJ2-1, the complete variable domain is GAGVSQSPSNKVTEKGKDVELRCDPISGHTALYWYRQSLGQGLEFLIYFQGNSAPDKSGLPSDRFSAERTGGSVSTLTIQRTQQEDSAVYLCASSLGLAGTNEQFFGPGTRLTVL.

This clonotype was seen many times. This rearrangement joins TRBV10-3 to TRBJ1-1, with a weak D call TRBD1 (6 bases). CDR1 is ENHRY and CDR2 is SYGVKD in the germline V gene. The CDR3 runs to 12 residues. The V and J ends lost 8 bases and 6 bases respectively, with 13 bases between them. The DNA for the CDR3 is TGTGCCATCGGGGGGGGCGAGGCTGAAGCTTTCTTT. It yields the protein CAIGGGEAEAFF.

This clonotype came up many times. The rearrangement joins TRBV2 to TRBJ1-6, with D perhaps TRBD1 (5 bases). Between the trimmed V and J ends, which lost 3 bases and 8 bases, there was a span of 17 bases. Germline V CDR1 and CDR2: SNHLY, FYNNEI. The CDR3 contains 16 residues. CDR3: CASSDRDSRMHSPLHF. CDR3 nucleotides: TGTGCCAGCAGTGACCGGGACTCAAGAATGCATTCACCCCTCCACTTT.

For the CDR3, the DNA is TGTGCCAGCAGTGAGGGACTTTGGCTAGCGGGACAGAATGAGCAGTTCTTC. This sequence encodes CASSEGLWLAGQNEQFF. The rearrangement links TRBV6-2 or TRBV6-3 to TRBJ2-1; 9 bases align to TRBD2. V lost 5 bases, J lost 7 bases, and 15 bases stayed unmatched. CDR3 length: 17 residues. CDR1 and CDR2 (germline): MNHEY, SVGEGT.

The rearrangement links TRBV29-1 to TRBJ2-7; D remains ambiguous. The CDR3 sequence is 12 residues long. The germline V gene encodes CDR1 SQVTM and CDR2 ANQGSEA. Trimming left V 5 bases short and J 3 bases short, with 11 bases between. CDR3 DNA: TGCAGCGTTTGGAATTCAGGCTACGAGCAGTACTTC. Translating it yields CSVWNSGYEQYF.

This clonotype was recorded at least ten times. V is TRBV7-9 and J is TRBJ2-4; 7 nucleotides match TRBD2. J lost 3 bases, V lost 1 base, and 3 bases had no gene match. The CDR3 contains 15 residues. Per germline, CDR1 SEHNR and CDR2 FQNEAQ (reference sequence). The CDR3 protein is CASSLGTSDKNIQYF. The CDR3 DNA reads TGTGCCAGCAGCTTAGGGACTAGTGACAAAAACATTCAGTACTTC. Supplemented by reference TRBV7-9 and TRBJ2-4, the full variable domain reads DTGVSQNPRHKITKRGQNVTFRCDPISEHNRLYWYRQTLGQGPEFLTYFQNEAQLEKSRLLSDRFSAERPKGSFSTLEIQRTEQGDSAMYLCASSLGTSDKNIQYFGAGTRLSVL.

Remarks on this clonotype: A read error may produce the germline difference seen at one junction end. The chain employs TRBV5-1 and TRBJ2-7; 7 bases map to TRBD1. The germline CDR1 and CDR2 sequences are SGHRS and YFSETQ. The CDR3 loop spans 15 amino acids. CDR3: CASSYLRQGLGEQYF. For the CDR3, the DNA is TGTGCCAGCAGCTACTTACGACAGGGTTTAGGCGAGCAGTACTTC.

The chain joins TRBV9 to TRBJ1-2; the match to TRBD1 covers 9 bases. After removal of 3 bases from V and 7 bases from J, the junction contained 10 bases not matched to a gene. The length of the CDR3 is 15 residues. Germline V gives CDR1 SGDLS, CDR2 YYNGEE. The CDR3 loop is CASSARDRVIGGYTF. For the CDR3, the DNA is TGTGCCAGCAGCGCACGGGACAGGGTCATTGGTGGCTACACCTTC.

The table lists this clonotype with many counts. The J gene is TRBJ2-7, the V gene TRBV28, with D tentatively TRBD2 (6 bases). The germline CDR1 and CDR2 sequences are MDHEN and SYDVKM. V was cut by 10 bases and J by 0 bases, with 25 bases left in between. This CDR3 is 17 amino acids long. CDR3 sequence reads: CATLNTGVRRSSYEQYF. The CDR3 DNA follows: TGTGCCACCCTTAATACGGGGGTGCGTAGGAGCTCCTACGAGCAGTACTTC.

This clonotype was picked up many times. DNA for the CDR3: TGTGCCACCACTGGGGACAGGTCGGGCAATCAGCCCCAGCATTTT. Protein sequence: CATTGDRSGNQPQHF. The gene calls are TRBV6-1 and TRBJ1-5; the match to TRBD1 covers 8 bases. V trimming: 10 bases; J trimming: 2 bases; junction bases outside the gene matches: 10. The germline V gene has CDR1 MNHNS and CDR2 SASEGT. This CDR3 has 15 residues.